Listed below are T cell receptor beta chains from one sample, sequenced in a study of identical twins. One entry per CDR3 protein results from TCRdb running MiXCR on the 5' RACE reads. The sample yields more than 1.5 million distinct CDR3 sequences, around 33% seen once. Input material: cord blood. All receptors derive from a newborn girl in good health. Each CDR3 is given with its conserved first and last residue. A D gene is named only where the DNA matches it firmly. The size entry is marked missing in some rows and otherwise reads once, few, many or a size class.

-	-	TRBV5-1	TRBJ1-1	TGCGCCAGCAGCCTTGGGGGGGCGCGGTACACTGAAGCTTTCTTT	CASSLGGARYTEAFF
-	-	TRBV6-1	TRBJ1-1	TGTGCCAGCAGTGAAGGACCCGGGTTCAGGAACACTGAAGCTTTCTTT	CASSEGPGFRNTEAFF
-	-	TRBV20-1	TRBJ2-7	TGCAGTGCCCCCCCCGCAGGGAAAGTGTACTACGAGCAGTACTTC	CSAPPAGKVYYEQYF
-	-	TRBV20-1	TRBJ2-5	TGCAGTGCTAGCATTCTAGACCTCGGACCTAAACGGGGAGGAGAGACCCAGTACTTC	CSASILDLGPKRGGETQYF
TRBD2	-	TRBV7-2	TRBJ2-7	TGTGCCAGCAGCAAAAGACGACTAGCGGGGGCCTACGAGCAGTACTTC	CASSKRRLAGAYEQYF
-	-	TRBV25-1	TRBJ2-7	TGTGCCAGCAGTGCCGGGACACTAGGATGGTACGAGCAGTACTTC	CASSAGTLGWYEQYF
-	-	TRBV20-1	TRBJ1-1	TGCAGTGCCAGCGGTACGGACACTGAAGCTTTCTTT	CSASGTDTEAFF
-	-	TRBV24-1	TRBJ2-2	TGTGCCACCAGTGATTTCTCGGGTGGCACCGGGGAGCTGTTTTTT	CATSDFSGGTGELFF
-	few	TRBV15	TRBJ2-3	TGTGCCACCAGCAGAGATAGAGGCGGAATAACAGATACGCAGTATTTT	CATSRDRGGITDTQYF
TRBD1	few	TRBV14	TRBJ1-1	TGTGCCAGCAGTTTGACAGGGGTTGAAGCTTTCTTT	CASSLTGVEAFF
-	few	TRBV20-1	TRBJ2-4	TGCAGTGCTCATGGGGGCCAAAACATTCAGTACTTC	CSAHGGQNIQYF
-	-	TRBV12-3/TRBV12-4	TRBJ1-5	TGTGCCAGCAGTTTACTAGGGCGGATCAATCAGCCCCAGCATTTT	CASSLLGRINQPQHF
-	-	TRBV4-1	TRBJ1-5	TGCGCCAGCAGCCAAGGGGAGACAGGCAATCAGCCCCAGCATTTT	CASSQGETGNQPQHF
-	-	TRBV6-1	TRBJ2-7	TGTGCCAGCAGTGACCCCGAGGCCAAGCAGTACTTC	CASSDPEAKQYF
-	few	TRBV10-3	TRBJ2-7	TGTGCCATCGCTATGACTAGCTCCTACGAGCAGTACTTC	CAIAMTSSYEQYF
-	-	TRBV7-9	TRBJ1-2	TGTGCCAGCAGCTTAGCCTGGGAGGGTGGCTACACCTTC	CASSLAWEGGYTF
-	many	TRBV28	TRBJ2-5	TGTGCCAGCAGTTTGGGCAGGCAAGAGACCCAGTACTTC	CASSLGRQETQYF
TRBD2	few	TRBV28	TRBJ2-5	TGTGCCAGCAGTTCCCATCCGGGGGGGAGTGAGACCCAGTACTTC	CASSSHPGGSETQYF
-	-	TRBV5-1	TRBJ1-1	TGCGCCAGCAGCTTGGCGACAGCGGACACTGAAGCTTTCTTT	CASSLATADTEAFF